The 7 T cell receptor beta chains given below trace back to one sample, sequenced in a study of human T cells and chemical hapten exposure. Sample time point: patch test 2, 6 weeks after DPC sensitization. This sample's treatment: therapeutic diphenylcyclopropenone sensitization with weekly scalp DPC. A single record per CDR3 protein comes from TCRdb applying MiXCR to the RACE reads. The sample consists of a few hundred thousand distinct CDR3 sequences, roughly 6.3% of them appearing once. The sample in question was whole blood, obtained in connection with sensitization to the hapten diphenylcyclopropenone (DPC). These TCRs come from a woman under 30 with alopecia areata. Some clones in this sample may be carry-over from other donors' samples.

This clonotype appeared many times. The V and J genes are TRBV28 and TRBJ1-5; D ambiguous. The V end lost 5 bases, the J end lost 7 bases, and 15 bases lay between the germline ends. Germline V CDR1 and CDR2: MDHEN, SYDVKM. The CDR3 runs 14 residues. CDR3 amino acids: CASSHPGTVQPQHF. CDR3 DNA: TGTGCCAGCAGTCATCCGGGAACCGTCCAGCCCCAGCATTTT.

Many counts were recorded for this clonotype. The chain combines TRBV2 with TRBJ1-1; D gene uncertain. V dropped 5 bases and J dropped 6 bases, with 7 bases sitting between them. The CDR3 runs to 11 residues. From germline, CDR1 is SNHLY and CDR2 FYNNEI. The CDR3 reads CASSREAEAFF. CDR3 in DNA: TGTGCCAGCAGTAGGGAAGCTGAAGCTTTCTTT.

In regard to this clonotype: Relative to the germline gene, one junction end is altered; a read error may explain this. This sequence joins TRBV14 and TRBJ1-4, with TRBD1 matching 7 bases. The CDR3 runs to 13 residues. Germline V lookup: CDR1 SGHDN, CDR2 FVKESK. The CDR3 bases are TGTGCCGGCAGCCAAACAGGGGTCGAAAAACTGTTTTTT. Its protein product is CAGSQTGVEKLFF.

This clonotype was detected only a few times. The V and J genes are TRBV3-1 and TRBJ2-5; D could derive from TRBD1 or TRBD2 (5 bases each). Germline loops: CDR1 LGHDT, CDR2 YNNKEL (reference sequence). The CDR3 has 13 amino acids. With 6 bases removed from V and 3 bases from J, the gap between germline ends came to 11 bases. CDR3 DNA sequence: TGTGCCAGCAGTCTTCTGGGGGAAGAGACCCAGTACTTC. This gives the protein CASSLLGEETQYF.

The table lists this clonotype with a few counts. The chain carries TRBV6-6 and TRBJ2-2; 7 nucleotides line up with TRBD2. J lost 5 bases, V lost 6 bases, and 9 bases had no gene match. This CDR3 is built from 15 residues. Germline CDR1 is MNHNY and CDR2 is SVGAGI (reference sequence). The CDR3 DNA follows: TGTGCCAGCAGAGACGCGGCTAGCGGTACCGGGGAGCTGTTTTTT. This codes for CASRDAASGTGELFF.

This clonotype has a handful of counts. This chain links TRBV6-1 with TRBJ1-6; 10 bases align to TRBD1. The CDR3 extends over 15 amino acids. The germline CDR1 and CDR2 sequences are MNHNS and SASEGT. The trim removed 6 bases at V and 9 bases at J, leaving 8 bases unmatched. The CDR3, as DNA: TGTGCCAGCAGCCCCCCGGGACAGGGGACTTCACCCCTCCACTTT. Translated: CASSPPGQGTSPLHF.

This clonotype came up a few times. The chain links TRBV12-3 or TRBV12-4 to TRBJ1-4; TRBD1 matches 7 bases. V lost 7 bases, J lost 7 bases, and 6 bases stayed unmatched. The CDR3 contains 13 residues. CDR3 nucleotides: TGTGCCAGCAAAAGACAGGGAACTGAAAAACTGTTTTTT. Translating gives CASKRQGTEKLFF.